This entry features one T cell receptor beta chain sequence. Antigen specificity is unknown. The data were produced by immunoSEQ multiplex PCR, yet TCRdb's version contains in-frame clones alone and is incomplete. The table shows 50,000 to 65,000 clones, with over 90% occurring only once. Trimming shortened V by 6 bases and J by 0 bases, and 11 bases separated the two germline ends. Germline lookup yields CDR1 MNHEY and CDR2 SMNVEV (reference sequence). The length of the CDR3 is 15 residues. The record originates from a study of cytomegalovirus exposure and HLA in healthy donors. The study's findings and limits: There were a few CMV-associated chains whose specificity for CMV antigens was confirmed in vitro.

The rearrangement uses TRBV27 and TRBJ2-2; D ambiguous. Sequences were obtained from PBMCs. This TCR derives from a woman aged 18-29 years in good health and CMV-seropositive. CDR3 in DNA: TGTGCCAGCAGCAGGTGGGCGACGAACACCGGGGAGCTGTTTTTT. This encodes CASSRWATNTGELFF.